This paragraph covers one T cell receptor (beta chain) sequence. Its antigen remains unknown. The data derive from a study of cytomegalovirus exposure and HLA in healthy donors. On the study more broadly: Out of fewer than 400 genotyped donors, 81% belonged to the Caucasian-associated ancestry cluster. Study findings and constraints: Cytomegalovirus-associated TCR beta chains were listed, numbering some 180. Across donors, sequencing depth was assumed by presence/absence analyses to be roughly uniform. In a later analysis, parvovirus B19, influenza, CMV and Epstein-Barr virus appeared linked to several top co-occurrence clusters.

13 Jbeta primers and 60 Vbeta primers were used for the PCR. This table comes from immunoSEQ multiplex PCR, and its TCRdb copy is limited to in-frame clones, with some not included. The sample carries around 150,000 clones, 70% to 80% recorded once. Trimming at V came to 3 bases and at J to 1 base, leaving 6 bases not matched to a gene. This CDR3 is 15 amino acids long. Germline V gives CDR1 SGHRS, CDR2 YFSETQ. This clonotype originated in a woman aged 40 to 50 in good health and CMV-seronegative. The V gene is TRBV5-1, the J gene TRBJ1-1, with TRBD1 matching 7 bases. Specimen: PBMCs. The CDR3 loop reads CASSSLTGQNTEAFF. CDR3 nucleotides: TGCGCCAGCAGCTCTTTGACAGGGCAGAACACTGAAGCTTTCTTT.